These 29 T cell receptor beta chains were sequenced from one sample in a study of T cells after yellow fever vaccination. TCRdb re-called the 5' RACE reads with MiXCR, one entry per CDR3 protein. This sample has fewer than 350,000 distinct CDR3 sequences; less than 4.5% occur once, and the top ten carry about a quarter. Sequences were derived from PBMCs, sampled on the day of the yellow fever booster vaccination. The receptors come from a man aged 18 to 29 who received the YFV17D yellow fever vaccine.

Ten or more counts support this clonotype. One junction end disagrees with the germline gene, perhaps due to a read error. CDR3 loop: CASSSGGPTDTQYF. Here the CDR3 DNA reads TGTGCCAGCAGTTCGGGGGGGCCCACAGATACGCAGTATTTT. The chain links TRBV5-1 to TRBJ2-3, with 8 bases lining up with TRBD2. The CDR3 loop spans 14 amino acids. CDR1 SGHRS and CDR2 YFSETQ come from the germline V gene.

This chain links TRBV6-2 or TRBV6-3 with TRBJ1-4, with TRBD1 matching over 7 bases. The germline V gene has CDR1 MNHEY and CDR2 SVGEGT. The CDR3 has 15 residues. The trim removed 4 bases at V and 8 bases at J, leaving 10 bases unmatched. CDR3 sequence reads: CASSLQGMEYEKLFF. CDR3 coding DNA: TGTGCCAGCAGTTTACAGGGGATGGAGTACGAAAAACTGTTTTTT.

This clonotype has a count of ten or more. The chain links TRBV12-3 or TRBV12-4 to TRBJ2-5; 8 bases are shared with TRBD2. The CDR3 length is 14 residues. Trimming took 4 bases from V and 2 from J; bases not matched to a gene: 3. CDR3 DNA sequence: TGTGCCAGCAGTTCCAGCGGGGGACAAGAGACCCAGTACTTC. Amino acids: CASSSSGGQETQYF.

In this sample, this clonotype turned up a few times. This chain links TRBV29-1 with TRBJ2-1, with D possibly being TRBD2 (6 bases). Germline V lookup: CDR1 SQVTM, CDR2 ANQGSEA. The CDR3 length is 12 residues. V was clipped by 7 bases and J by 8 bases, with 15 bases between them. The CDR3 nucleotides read TGCAGCGGGGGGGTTAACTGGGATGAGCAGTTCTTC. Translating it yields CSGGVNWDEQFF.

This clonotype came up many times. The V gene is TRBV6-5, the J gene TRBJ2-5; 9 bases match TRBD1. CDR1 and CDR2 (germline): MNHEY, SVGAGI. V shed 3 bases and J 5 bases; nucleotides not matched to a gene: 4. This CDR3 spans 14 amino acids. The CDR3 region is CASSYQGQGETQYF. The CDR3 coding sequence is TGTGCCAGCAGTTATCAGGGACAGGGTGAGACCCAGTACTTC.

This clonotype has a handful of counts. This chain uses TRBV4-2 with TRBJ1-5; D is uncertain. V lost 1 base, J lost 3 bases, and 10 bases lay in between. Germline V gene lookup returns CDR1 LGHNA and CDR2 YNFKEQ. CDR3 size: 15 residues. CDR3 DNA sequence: TGTGCCAGCAGCCAAGCTGGCAGATTCAATCAGCCCCAGCATTTT. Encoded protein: CASSQAGRFNQPQHF.

CDR3 in amino acids: CASSVQGAGGYTF. CDR3 sequence (DNA): TGTGCCAGCAGTGTTCAGGGGGCCGGTGGCTACACCTTC. V usage is TRBV25-1 and J usage is TRBJ1-2; 8 nucleotides agree with TRBD1. CDR3 length: 13 amino acids. Losses at the gene ends were 4 bases for V and 7 bases for J; bases not matched to a gene: 5. Germline lookup yields CDR1 MGHDK and CDR2 SYGVNS.

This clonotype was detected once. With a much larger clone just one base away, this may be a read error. The CDR3 nucleotides read TGCGCCAGCAGCCCCGGGAGTGAGCCCTATAAGTCACCCCTCCACTTT. It translates to CASSPGSEPYKSPLHF. The rearrangement links TRBV4-1 to TRBJ1-6; D is ambiguous. Per the germline V gene, CDR1 is MGHRA and CDR2 is YSYEKL. This CDR3 is built from 16 residues.

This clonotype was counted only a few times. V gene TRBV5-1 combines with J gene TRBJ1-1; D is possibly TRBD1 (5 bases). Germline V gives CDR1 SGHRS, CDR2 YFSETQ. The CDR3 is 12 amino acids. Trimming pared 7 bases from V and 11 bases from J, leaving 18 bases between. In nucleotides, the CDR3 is TGCGCCAGCCGTCCGGACATTTTCGGGGCTTTCTTT. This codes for CASRPDIFGAFF.

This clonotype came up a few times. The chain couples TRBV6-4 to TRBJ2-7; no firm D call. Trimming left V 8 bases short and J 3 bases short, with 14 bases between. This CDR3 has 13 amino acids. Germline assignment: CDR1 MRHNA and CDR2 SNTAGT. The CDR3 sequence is CASPRYSDYEQYV. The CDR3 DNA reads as TGTGCCAGCCCTCGGTATTCAGACTACGAGCAGTACGTC.

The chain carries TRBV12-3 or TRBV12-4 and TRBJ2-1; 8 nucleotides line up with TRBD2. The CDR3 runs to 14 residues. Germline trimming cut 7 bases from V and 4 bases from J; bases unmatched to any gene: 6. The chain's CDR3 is CASTATGGYNEQFF. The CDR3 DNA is TGTGCCAGCACCGCAACGGGGGGGTACAATGAGCAGTTCTTC.

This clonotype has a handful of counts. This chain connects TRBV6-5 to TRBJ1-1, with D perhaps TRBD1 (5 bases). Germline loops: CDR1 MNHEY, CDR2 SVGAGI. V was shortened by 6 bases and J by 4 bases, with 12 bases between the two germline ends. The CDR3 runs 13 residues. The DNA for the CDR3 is TGTGCCAGCAGCCTTTTAGACAGCACTGAAGCTTTCTTT. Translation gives CASSLLDSTEAFF.

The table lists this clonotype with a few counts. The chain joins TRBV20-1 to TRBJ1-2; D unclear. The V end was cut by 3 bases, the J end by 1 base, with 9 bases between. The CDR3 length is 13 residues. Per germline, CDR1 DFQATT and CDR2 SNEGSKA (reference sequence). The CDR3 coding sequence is TGCAGTGCTAGTCAGGAAATTAACTATGGCTACACCTTC. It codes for CSASQEINYGYTF.

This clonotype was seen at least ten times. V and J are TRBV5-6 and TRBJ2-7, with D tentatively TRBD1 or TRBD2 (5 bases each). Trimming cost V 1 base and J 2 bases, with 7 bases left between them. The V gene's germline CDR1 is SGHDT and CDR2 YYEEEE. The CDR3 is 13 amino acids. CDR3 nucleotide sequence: TGTGCCAGCAGCTTGCAGGGAGCCTACGAGCAGTACTTC. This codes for CASSLQGAYEQYF.

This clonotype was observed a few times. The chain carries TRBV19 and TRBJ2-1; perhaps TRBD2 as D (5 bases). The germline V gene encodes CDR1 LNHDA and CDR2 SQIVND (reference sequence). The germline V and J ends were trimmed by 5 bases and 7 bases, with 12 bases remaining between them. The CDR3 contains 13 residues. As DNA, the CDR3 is TGTGCCAGTAGTCTACTAGGACGGAATGAGCAGTTCTTC. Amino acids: CASSLLGRNEQFF. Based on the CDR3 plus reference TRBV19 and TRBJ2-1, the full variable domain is DGGITQSPKYLFRKEGQNVTLSCEQNLNHDAMYWYRQDPGQGLRLIYYSQIVNDFQKGDIAEGYSVSREKKESFPLTVTSAQKNPTAFYLCASSLLGRNEQFFGPGTRLTVL.

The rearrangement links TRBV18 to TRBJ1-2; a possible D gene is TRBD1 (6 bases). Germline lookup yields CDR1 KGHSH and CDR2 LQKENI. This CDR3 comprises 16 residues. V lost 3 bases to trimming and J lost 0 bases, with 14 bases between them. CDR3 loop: CASSPIAGEANYGYTF. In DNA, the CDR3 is TGTGCCAGCTCACCCATAGCAGGGGAAGCTAACTATGGCTACACCTTC.

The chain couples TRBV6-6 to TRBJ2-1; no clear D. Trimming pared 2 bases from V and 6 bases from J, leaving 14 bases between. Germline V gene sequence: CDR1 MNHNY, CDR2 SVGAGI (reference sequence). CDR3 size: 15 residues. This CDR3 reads CASSYVQIYSNEQFF. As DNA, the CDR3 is TGTGCCAGCAGTTACGTCCAGATCTATTCCAATGAGCAGTTCTTC.

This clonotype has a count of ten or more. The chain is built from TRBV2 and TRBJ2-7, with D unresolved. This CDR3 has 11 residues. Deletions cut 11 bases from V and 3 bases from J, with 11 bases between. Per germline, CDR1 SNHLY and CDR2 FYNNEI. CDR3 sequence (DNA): TGTGCCGGGTCACCGGGCTACGAGCAGTACTTC. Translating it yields CAGSPGYEQYF.

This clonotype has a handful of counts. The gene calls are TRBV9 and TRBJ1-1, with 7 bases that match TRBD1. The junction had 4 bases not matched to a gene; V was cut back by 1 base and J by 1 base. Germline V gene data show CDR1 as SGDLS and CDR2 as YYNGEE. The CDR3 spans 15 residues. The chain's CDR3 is CASSVSRTGNTEAFF. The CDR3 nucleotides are TGTGCCAGCAGCGTATCTAGGACAGGGAACACTGAAGCTTTCTTT.

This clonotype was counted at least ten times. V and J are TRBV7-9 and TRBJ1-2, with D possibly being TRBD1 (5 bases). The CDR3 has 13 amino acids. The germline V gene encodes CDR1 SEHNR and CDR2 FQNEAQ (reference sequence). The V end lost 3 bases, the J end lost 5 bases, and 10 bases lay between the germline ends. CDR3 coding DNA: TGTGCCAGCAGCTTCCCGGGGGATTATGGCTACACCTTC. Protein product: CASSFPGDYGYTF.

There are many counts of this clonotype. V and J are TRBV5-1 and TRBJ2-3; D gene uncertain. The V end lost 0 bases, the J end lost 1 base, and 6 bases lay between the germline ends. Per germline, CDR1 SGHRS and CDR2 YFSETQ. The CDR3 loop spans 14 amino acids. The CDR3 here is CASSLVPGTDTQYF. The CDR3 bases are TGCGCCAGCAGCTTGGTCCCCGGCACAGATACGCAGTATTTT.

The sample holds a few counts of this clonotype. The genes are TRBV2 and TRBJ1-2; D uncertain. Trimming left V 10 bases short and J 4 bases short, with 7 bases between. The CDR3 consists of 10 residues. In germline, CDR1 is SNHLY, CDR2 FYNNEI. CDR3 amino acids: CAMTSYGYTF. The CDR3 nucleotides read TGTGCCATGACAAGCTATGGCTACACCTTC. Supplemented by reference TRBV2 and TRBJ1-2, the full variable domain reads EPEVTQTPSHQVTQMGQEVILRCVPISNHLYFYWYRQILGQKVEFLVSFYNNEISEKSEIFDDQFSVERPDGSNFTLKIRSTKLEDSAMYFCAMTSYGYTFGSGTRLTVV.

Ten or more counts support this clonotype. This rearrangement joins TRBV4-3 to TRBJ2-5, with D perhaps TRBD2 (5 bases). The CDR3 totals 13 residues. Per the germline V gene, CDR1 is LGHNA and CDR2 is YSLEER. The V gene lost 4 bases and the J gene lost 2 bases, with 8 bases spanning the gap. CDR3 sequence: CASSRGQQETQYF. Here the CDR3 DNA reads TGCGCCAGCAGCCGCGGGCAGCAAGAGACCCAGTACTTC.

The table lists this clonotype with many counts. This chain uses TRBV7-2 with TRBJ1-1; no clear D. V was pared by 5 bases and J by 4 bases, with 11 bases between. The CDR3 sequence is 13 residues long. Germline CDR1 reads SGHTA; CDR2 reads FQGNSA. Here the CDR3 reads CASSTLRGTEAFF. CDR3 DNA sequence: TGTGCCAGCAGCACCCTTCGGGGCACTGAAGCTTTCTTT.

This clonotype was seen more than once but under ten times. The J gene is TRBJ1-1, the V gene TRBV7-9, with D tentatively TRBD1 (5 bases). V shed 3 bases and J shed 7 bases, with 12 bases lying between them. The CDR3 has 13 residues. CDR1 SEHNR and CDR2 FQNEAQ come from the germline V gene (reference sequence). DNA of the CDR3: TGTGCCAGCAGCTTCAACGGTCAGGGTGAAGCTTTCTTT. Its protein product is CASSFNGQGEAFF.

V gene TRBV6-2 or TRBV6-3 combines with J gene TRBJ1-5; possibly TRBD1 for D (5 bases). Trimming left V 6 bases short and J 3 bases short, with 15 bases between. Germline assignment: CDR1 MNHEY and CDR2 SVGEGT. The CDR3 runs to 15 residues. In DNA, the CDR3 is TGTGCCAGCAGCCCACTTGACAGTCCCAATCAGCCCCAGCATTTT. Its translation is CASSPLDSPNQPQHF.

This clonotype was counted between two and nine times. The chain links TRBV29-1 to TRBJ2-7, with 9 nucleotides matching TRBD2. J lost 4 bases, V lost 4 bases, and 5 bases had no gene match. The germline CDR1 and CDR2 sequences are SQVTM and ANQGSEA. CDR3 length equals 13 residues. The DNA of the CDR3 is TGCAGCGTTGTATCTAGCGGGGTTTACGAGCAGTACTTC. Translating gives CSVVSSGVYEQYF.

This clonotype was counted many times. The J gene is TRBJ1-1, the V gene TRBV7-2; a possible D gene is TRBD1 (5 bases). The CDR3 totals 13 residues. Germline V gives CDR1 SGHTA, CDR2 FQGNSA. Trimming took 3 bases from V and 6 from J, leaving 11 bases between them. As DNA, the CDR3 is TGTGCCAGCAGCTTCCTCGGGGCCCCTGAAGCTTTCTTT. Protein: CASSFLGAPEAFF. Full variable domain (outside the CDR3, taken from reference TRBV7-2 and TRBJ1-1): GAGVSQSPSNKVTEKGKDVELRCDPISGHTALYWYRQSLGQGLEFLIYFQGNSAPDKSGLPSDRFSAERTGGSVSTLTIQRTQQEDSAVYLCASSFLGAPEAFFGQGTRLTVV.

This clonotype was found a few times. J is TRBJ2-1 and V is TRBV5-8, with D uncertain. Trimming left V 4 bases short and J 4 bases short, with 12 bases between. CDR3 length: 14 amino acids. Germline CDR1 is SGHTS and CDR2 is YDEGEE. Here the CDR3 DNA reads TGTGCCAGCAGCCCCCGACAACTTTACAATGAGCAGTTCTTC. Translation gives CASSPRQLYNEQFF.